This is a list of T cell receptor beta chains from one sample in a study of cytomegalovirus exposure and HLA in healthy donors. Assay used: immunoSEQ multiplex PCR; TCRdb lists only in-frame clones, some missing. In the table there are approximately 82,000 clones, 90% to 95% of which are singletons. Source material: PBMCs. These receptors were taken from a woman aged 18 to 35 in good health and CMV-seronegative. Both conserved end residues are part of each CDR3. The D gene is left open where the match is weak. The size field is filled for only some rows; it gives once, few, many or a size class.

d_gene,v_gene,j_gene,abundance,CDR3nt,CDR3aa
TRBD1,TRBV19,TRBJ1-5,NA,TGTGCCAGTAGTGTCCCTTCGGGAGGGGGCAACGAGCCCCAGCATTTT,CASSVPSGGGNEPQHF
NA,TRBV14,TRBJ1-2,NA,TGTGCCAGCAGCCTAAACGGTCCGTCCTATGGCTACACCTTC,CASSLNGPSYGYTF
NA,TRBV9,TRBJ2-3,NA,TGTGCCCCCATGAATGTAACACCTAGCACAGATACGCAGTATTTT,CAPMNVTPSTDTQYF
TRBD2,TRBV11-2,TRBJ2-3,once,TGTGCCAGCAGCTCCCCGCGACTAGCGGGGGGGCGACGAGATACGCAGTATTTT,CASSSPRLAGGRRDTQYF
NA,TRBV4-1,TRBJ2-7,NA,TGCGCCAGCAGCCAAGATATTCCCCCGGGTGGCTACGAGCAGTACTTC,CASSQDIPPGGYEQYF
NA,TRBV9,TRBJ2-3,NA,TGTGCCAGCAGCGTAGCGGGGAACACAGATACGCAGTATTTT,CASSVAGNTDTQYF
TRBD2,TRBV4-3,TRBJ2-5,NA,TGCGCCAGCAGCCAAGATCTGGGGCTAGCGGGGAAAGAGACCCAGTACTTC,CASSQDLGLAGKETQYF
TRBD2,TRBV19,TRBJ2-1,NA,TGTGCCAGTAGTATGGGAGCGGGGGCTGAAAATGAGCAGTTCTTC,CASSMGAGAENEQFF
NA,TRBV5-1,TRBJ2-5,NA,TGCGCCAGCAGCCCCAGGGGCTCCTCAGAGACCCAGTACTTC,CASSPRGSSETQYF
TRBD1,TRBV19,TRBJ2-5,NA,TGTGCCAGTAGTCCCTCCCGACAGGGTACCCAGTACTTC,CASSPSRQGTQYF
NA,TRBV7-6,TRBJ1-2,few,TGTGCCAGCAGCTTAGAGGCAGGGCATTTAAGCTACACCTTC,CASSLEAGHLSYTF
TRBD2,TRBV29-1,TRBJ2-2,NA,TGCAGCGTAGTTGGACTAGTGGGCGGGGAGCTGTTTTTT,CSVVGLVGGELFF
TRBD2,TRBV4-2,TRBJ2-2,NA,TGTGCCAGCAGCCAGAACGACCTAGCGGTCGGGGAGCTGTTTTTT,CASSQNDLAVGELFF
NA,TRBV18,TRBJ1-1,NA,TGTGCCAGCTCACCCGGGCTCCAGGGGACTGAAGCTTTCTTT,CASSPGLQGTEAFF
NA,TRBV10-3,TRBJ2-5,NA,TGTGCCATCAGTGCAAACAGGGATCAAGAGACCCAGTACTTC,CAISANRDQETQYF
NA,TRBV28,TRBJ1-5,NA,TGTGCCAGCAGTCCATCAGGGGCCCACCAGCCCCAGCATTTT,CASSPSGAHQPQHF
TRBD2,TRBV7-2,TRBJ2-7,NA,TGTGCCAGCGTCCGCGGGAGGGGGCTCTACGAGCAGTACTTC,CASVRGRGLYEQYF
TRBD2,TRBV28,TRBJ2-2,few,TGTGCCAGCATGCCTAGCGGCACCGGGGAGCTGTTTTTT,CASMPSGTGELFF
TRBD2,TRBV28,TRBJ2-7,NA,TGTGCCAGCAATTTAGCGGGAGGGCCCGACGAGCAGTACTTC,CASNLAGGPDEQYF
NA,TRBV27,TRBJ1-3,NA,TGTGCCAGCAGTCCGTTCAGCGGGCCTGGAAACACCATATATTTT,CASSPFSGPGNTIYF
NA,TRBV6-5,TRBJ1-1,NA,TGTGCCAGCAGTTACTCGGCCAGGGGCACCCACACTGAAGCTTTCTTT,CASSYSARGTHTEAFF
NA,TRBV25-1,TRBJ1-1,NA,TGTGCCAGCAGTGAAACAGGACGGATGAACACTGAAGCTTTCTTT,CASSETGRMNTEAFF
NA,TRBV30,TRBJ2-4,once,TGTGCCTGGAGGGACCGGGACTGGGAAAACATTCAGTACTTC,CAWRDRDWENIQYF
TRBD2,TRBV7-8,TRBJ2-1,NA,TGTGCCAGCAGCTTAGAGCGAATAGCGGGCGGGCGGCAGTTCTTC,CASSLERIAGGRQFF
NA,TRBV29-1,TRBJ2-5,NA,TGCAGCGTTGAAGATCAGGGAGAGACCCAGTACTTC,CSVEDQGETQYF
NA,TRBV7-9,TRBJ1-2,NA,TGTGCCAGCAGCTTACCGGTATTCGACAAAAACTATGGCTACACCTTC,CASSLPVFDKNYGYTF
TRBD2,TRBV7-8,TRBJ2-2,NA,TGTGCCAGCAGCGGAACTAGCGGGAGGACTGGGGAGCTGTTTTTT,CASSGTSGRTGELFF
NA,TRBV5-1,TRBJ2-2,NA,TGCGCCAGCAGCTTGACAGTTACCGGGGAGCTGTTTTTT,CASSLTVTGELFF
NA,TRBV7-8,TRBJ2-5,NA,TGTGCCAGCACCAAGAAACATTATCAAGGGGAAGAGACCCAGTACTTC,CASTKKHYQGEETQYF
NA,TRBV7-2,TRBJ2-2,NA,TGTGCCAGCAGACCCACAGGACCATCAACCGGGGAGCTGTTTTTT,CASRPTGPSTGELFF
NA,TRBV28,TRBJ2-7,NA,TGTGCCAGCAGGCCTAGACAGGCTTCCTACGAGCAGTACTTC,CASRPRQASYEQYF
NA,TRBV28,TRBJ2-5,NA,TGTGCCAGCAGTTCTCCCGGGTCTCAAGAGACCCAGTACTTC,CASSSPGSQETQYF
TRBD2,TRBV7-2,TRBJ2-1,NA,TGTGCCAGCAGCTTAATCGCGGGGGGAGTTAAGAATGAGCAGTTCTTC,CASSLIAGGVKNEQFF
NA,TRBV13,TRBJ1-1,NA,TGTGCCAGCAGCTCGGGTGGCACTGAAGCTTTCTTT,CASSSGGTEAFF
NA,TRBV19,TRBJ1-4,NA,TGTGCCAGTAGCACATCAGCAGGGTTGGCTAATGAAAAACTGTTTTTT,CASSTSAGLANEKLFF
NA,TRBV4-1,TRBJ1-2,NA,TGCGCCAGCAGCCAAGAGAGGGCCGACTATGGCTACACCTTC,CASSQERADYGYTF
NA,TRBV19,TRBJ1-2,NA,TGTGCCAGTAAAGGTCAACAGGGTCATCGATTTAGAGGTGACTACACCTTC,CASKGQQGHRFRGDYTF
NA,TRBV5-1,TRBJ2-1,once,TGCGCCAGCAGCTCTATTGCGTCGGGGTACAATGAGCAGTTCTTC,CASSSIASGYNEQFF
NA,TRBV9,TRBJ2-3,once,TGTGCCAGCAGCCTCGATGGAGCGGACACAGATACGCAGTATTTT,CASSLDGADTDTQYF
TRBD1,TRBV5-4,TRBJ2-7,NA,TGTGCCAGCTATAGACAGGGTTCCCACGAGCAGTACTTC,CASYRQGSHEQYF
TRBD1,TRBV25-1,TRBJ2-1,NA,TGTGCCAGCAGTGAATATACAGGGGGCGCTGGAAATGAGCAGTTCTTC,CASSEYTGGAGNEQFF
TRBD2,TRBV7-2,TRBJ2-1,NA,TGTGCCAGCAGCTTAGTGCCGGGAGGGAACTACAATGAGCAGTTCTTC,CASSLVPGGNYNEQFF
NA,TRBV7-2,TRBJ1-5,NA,TGTGCCAGCAGCTTACGGACTGGGGATCAGCCCCAGCATTTT,CASSLRTGDQPQHF
NA,TRBV7-2,TRBJ2-1,NA,TGTGCCAGCAGTTTGGGGGGACTCCTGGCGGATGAGCAGTTCTTC,CASSLGGLLADEQFF
NA,TRBV7-2,TRBJ1-5,NA,TGTGCCAGCAGCTCTACTCTAACAGGGTTGGTGGGACAGCCCCAGCATTTT,CASSSTLTGLVGQPQHF
TRBD2,TRBV7-9,TRBJ2-3,NA,TGTGCCAGCAGCTTAGCTCCTAGCGGGGGGGCTACAGATACGCAGTATTTT,CASSLAPSGGATDTQYF
NA,TRBV28,TRBJ1-2,NA,TGTGCCAGCATTCCCTCGTGGGGGGGGAACAACTATGGCTACACCTTC,CASIPSWGGNNYGYTF
NA,TRBV7-2,TRBJ1-1,NA,TGTGCCAGCAGCACTACAGGGAGTGGATGGACTGAAGCTTTCTTT,CASSTTGSGWTEAFF